What follows are 8 T cell receptor beta chains derived from one specimen sequenced in a study of tumor and adjacent non-tumor tissue in lung cancer. TCRbeta libraries were built with three rounds of nested PCR, modified from ARM-PCR. TCRdb independently ran MiXCR on the multiplex PCR reads; one entry per CDR3 protein. The profile shows roughly 74,000 distinct CDR3 sequences, 76% of them singletons. This sample's RNA came from whole unsorted tissue. This non-tumor lung sample came from over 3 cm beyond the tumor edge. The specimen was distant non-tumor lung tissue. The source is a man between 65 and 85 years old with non-small cell lung cancer.

As regards this clonotype: Just one base apart from a much larger clone, this may be a read error. J is TRBJ1-1 and V is TRBV6-2 or TRBV6-3; the D gene is possibly TRBD1 (5 bases). Germline assignment: CDR1 MNHEY and CDR2 SVGEGT. The CDR3 covers 17 residues. V was trimmed by 7 bases and J by 0 bases, leaving 21 bases between them. CDR3 nucleotide sequence: TGTGCCAGCAACAGAAATAGGGGAGGGTACATGAACACTGAAGCTTTCTTT. It specifies CASNRNRGGYMNTEAFF.

In its sample, this clonotype was seen once. The junction shows a germline mismatch at one end, possibly a read error. This chain uses TRBV4-1 with TRBJ1-2, with D unresolved. The CDR3 has 15 residues. CDR1 MGHRA and CDR2 YSYEKL come from the germline V gene. Here the CDR3 reads CTSSQDVQSFDDYTF. The CDR3 DNA reads as TGCACCAGCAGCCAAGATGTGCAGTCTTTTGATGACTATACCTTC.

Worth noting for this clonotype: Germline is not matched at one junction end, which may reflect a read error. The genes are TRBV11-2 and TRBJ2-1; D unresolved. This CDR3 has 15 residues. Per the germline V gene, CDR1 is SGHAT and CDR2 is FQNNGV. CDR3 residues: CATSIQRQSYNEQLF. The CDR3, as DNA: TGTGCCACCAGCATACAGAGACAATCATACAATGAGCAGCTCTTC.

This clonotype was seen more than once but under ten times. This could be a read error, since a much larger clone is one nucleotide away. The chain employs TRBV4-1 and TRBJ2-4; 7 nucleotides line up with TRBD1. CDR3 length: 13 amino acids. Germline V lookup: CDR1 MGHRA, CDR2 YSYEKL. CDR3 coding DNA: TGCGTCAGCAGCCGGGACAGCAAAAACATTCAGTACTTC. It is translated as CVSSRDSKNIQYF.

A word on this clonotype: At one end, the junction sequence differs from germline, possibly due to a read error. This chain uses TRBV28 with TRBJ2-7; tentatively, D is TRBD2 (6 bases). Germline CDR1 and CDR2: MDHEN and SYDVKM. The CDR3 runs 20 residues. CDR3 sequence (DNA): TGTGCCAGCAGTTTTACCGTAGCCTATAGAGGGAGGACCACTGGCTACGATCAGTACTTC. Protein product: CASSFTVAYRGRTTGYDQYF.

A word on this clonotype: The CDR3 carries no conserved terminal phenylalanine or tryptophan, so it likely arises from a read error. The rearrangement uses TRBV29-1 and TRBJ2-5; 12 nucleotides match TRBD2. Germline V gene data show CDR1 as SQVTM and CDR2 as ANQGSEA. V dropped 6 bases and J dropped 5; count of bases not matched to a gene: 10. The CDR3 runs to 15 residues. CDR3 protein: CSVYGLAGSKETQYL. In DNA, the CDR3 is TGCAGCGTGTATGGACTAGCGGGGAGTAAGGAGACCCAGTACTTG.

Remarks on this clonotype: At one of its ends the junction is not consistent with the germline gene, which may arise from a read error. This chain joins TRBV29-1 and TRBJ2-2; 8 bases fit TRBD1. CDR1 SQVTM and CDR2 ANQGSEA come from the germline V gene. The CDR3 runs to 14 residues. CDR3 protein: CSVGDRRYTGELFF. The CDR3 DNA reads TGCAGCGTGGGGGACAGGCGATACACAGGGGAGCTGTTTTTT.

This clonotype occurred once. One end of the junction varies from germline; a read error may be responsible. The rearrangement links TRBV4-3 to TRBJ2-3; 7 bases are a match to TRBD2. The CDR3 loop spans 17 amino acids. Germline CDR1 LGHNA, CDR2 YSLEER. CDR3 coding DNA: TGCGTCAGCAGCCAAGATGGGCCTAGCGGTAGATCAGATACGCAGTATTTT. This translates into CVSSQDGPSGRSDTQYF.